The TCR beta chain under discussion was sequenced for a study of vaccination effects on CD4 cells after COVID-19. Generated by immunoSEQ multiplex PCR, the TCRdb table keeps only in-frame clones and is missing some. The table has over 60,000 clones, roughly four fifths seen once; the top ten hold 2.5% to 3%. Germline values: CDR1 SGHRS, CDR2 YFSETQ. The CDR3 length is 15 residues. V was pared by 0 bases and J by 4 bases, with 12 bases between. Study findings and constraints: Cross-reactivity toward common cold coronaviruses was confined to only 1 of 255 vaccine-induced clones in healthy vaccinees.

Concerning this clone: The antigen remains unidentified.

Sequencing followed a ViraFEST assay step that expanded antigen-specific CD4+ T cells with viral peptide pools. Once cultured for approximately ten days, the cells underwent separation to obtain CD4+ T cells. Having tested negative for nucleocapsid antibodies, the vaccine recipients showed no prior SARS-CoV-2 infection. Culturing of a few million PBMC per well took place with around 9 IU/ml IL-2 and 9.5 to 10 ug/ml peptides. Half-medium exchanges with IL-2 medium took place on days 3 and 7. Material: CD4+ T cells from PBMCs cultured with HCoV-NL63 spike peptides, obtained before COVID-19 vaccination. J is TRBJ2-3 and V is TRBV5-1, with D tentatively TRBD1 or TRBD2 (5 bases each). The receptor's source is a human donor who received a COVID-19 vaccine. The chain's CDR3 is CASSLGQQGPDTQYF. The CDR3 region has the DNA TGCGCCAGCAGCTTGGGACAGCAGGGACCAGATACGCAGTATTTT.